This TCR beta chain was profiled in a study of shared clonotypes between healthy human individuals. Study-wide results and limits: The study drew on few donors, limiting represented genetic and exposure-history diversity. In this cohort, only blood was sampled, and tissue repertoires likely differ.

Germline V gene sequence: CDR1 MDHEN, CDR2 SYDVKM. The CDR3 is 15 residues long. With regard to this clone: Its antigen is as yet unknown.

The repertoire was sequenced with immunoSEQ multiplex PCR; TCRdb's copy has only in-frame clones and lacks some. Among approximately 530,000 clones listed, 90% to 97% were seen once. The sample consisted of naive CD4+ T cells sorted from blood. The subset denotes: CD45RA+ positively selected. The rearrangement uses TRBV28 and TRBJ2-5; maybe TRBD1 (5 bases). Matching the DNA end better, TRBJ2-7 makes the J call doubtful. This sequence originates from a woman aged 30 to 39 in good health. As DNA, the CDR3 is TGTGCCAGCACCACTGCCTCGGTGCAGGGATCCGAGCAGTACTTC. It codes for CASTTASVQGSEQYF.